These 28 T cell receptor beta chains came from one sample sequenced in a study of shared clonotypes between healthy human individuals. The table came from immunoSEQ multiplex PCR; TCRdb's copy has only in-frame clones and leaves some out. The table lists under 1,100,000 clones, around 74% of them singletons. Sequenced: memory CD4+ T cells sorted from blood. Subset described: CD45RA-negative fraction. The receptors come from a man aged 18 to 35 in good health.

CDR3 residues: CAISSGGAVEQFF. The CDR3, as DNA: TGTGCCATCTCCAGCGGGGGGGCCGTGGAGCAGTTCTTC. This rearrangement joins TRBV6-6 to TRBJ2-1; 10 bases are shared with TRBD2. Germline V gene sequence: CDR1 MNHNY, CDR2 SVGAGI (reference sequence). The CDR3 is 13 amino acids. V lost 10 bases, J lost 10 bases, and 10 bases stayed unmatched.

V gene TRBV29-1 combines with J gene TRBJ2-1; TRBD2 matches 11 bases. This CDR3 spans 14 amino acids. CDR1 and CDR2 (germline): SQVTM, ANQGSEA. Trimming cost V 7 bases and J 2 bases; bases outside gene matches: 4. The CDR3 bases are TGCAGCGGTGTACTAGCGGGGGCCTACAATGAGCAGTTCTTC. Residues: CSGVLAGAYNEQFF.

The chain employs TRBV4-1 and TRBJ2-3; tentatively, D is TRBD2 (7 bases). The length of the CDR3 is 15 residues. The V gene's germline CDR1 is MGHRA and CDR2 YSYEKL. Trimming removed 1 base from V and 6 bases from J, with 14 bases in between. CDR3 DNA sequence: TGCGCCAGCAGCCAAGGGTCGGGGGGCCTGGATACGCAGTATTTT. It codes for CASSQGSGGLDTQYF.

CDR3 region: CASSEDKRRSNSPLHF. CDR3 bases: TGTGCCAGCAGTGAAGATAAGCGGCGGTCAAATTCACCCCTCCACTTT. The chain links TRBV6-1 to TRBJ1-6; the D is unclear. Germline assignment: CDR1 MNHNS and CDR2 SASEGT. There are 16 residues in the CDR3. V lost 1 base to trimming and J lost 7 bases, with 14 bases between them.

The chain links TRBV5-1 to TRBJ2-5, with D tentatively TRBD2 (6 bases). Germline V gene data show CDR1 as SGHRS and CDR2 as YFSETQ. Trimming pared 5 bases from V and 2 bases from J, leaving 13 bases between. This CDR3 spans 14 amino acids. The CDR3, as DNA: TGCGCCAGCAGTTACGGGGACTCACAAGAGACCCAGTACTTC. Translated: CASSYGDSQETQYF.

J is TRBJ1-2 and V is TRBV9; D unresolved. Germline V CDR1 and CDR2: SGDLS, YYNGEE. The CDR3 totals 16 residues. The V and J ends lost 4 bases and 2 bases respectively, with 18 bases between them. The CDR3 here is CASSTRPYGDNYGYTF. The CDR3 DNA reads TGTGCCAGCAGCACCCGCCCCTACGGAGACAACTATGGCTACACCTTC.

V gene TRBV2 combines with J gene TRBJ1-4, with 9 bases matching TRBD1. Germline trimming cut 8 bases from V and 5 bases from J; bases unmatched to any gene: 6. From germline, CDR1 is SNHLY and CDR2 FYNNEI. There are 14 residues in the CDR3. CDR3 in amino acids: CASEGDRVNEKLFF. The DNA for the CDR3 is TGTGCCAGCGAAGGGGACAGGGTGAATGAAAAACTGTTTTTT.

The rearrangement uses TRBV7-2 and TRBJ2-7; TRBD2 is a possible D gene (6 bases). CDR1 and CDR2 from the germline V gene are SGHTA and FQGNSA. CDR3 size: 15 residues. The ends were cut back, 5 bases at V and 2 bases at J, with 16 bases in the middle. Here the CDR3 reads CASSAPERATYEQYF. CDR3 in DNA: TGTGCCAGCAGCGCCCCAGAGCGGGCAACCTACGAGCAGTACTTC.

V gene TRBV5-1 combines with J gene TRBJ1-1; TRBD1 agrees at 9 bases. Per the germline V gene, CDR1 is SGHRS and CDR2 is YFSETQ. This CDR3 is built from 14 residues. Trimming removed 3 bases from V and 6 bases from J; junction bases left unmatched: 6. The CDR3 DNA sequence: TGCGCCAGCAGCTCCTGGACAGGGGCACCTGAAGCTTTCTTT. Translated, it gives CASSSWTGAPEAFF.

This clone was found many times. This chain links TRBV6-5 with TRBJ2-7; 10 bases agree with TRBD2. Germline trimming cut 5 bases from V and 4 bases from J; bases unmatched to any gene: 5. CDR1 MNHEY and CDR2 SVGAGI come from the germline V gene. CDR3 size: 14 residues. The CDR3 reads CASSALAGVYEQYF. The DNA of the CDR3 is TGTGCCAGCAGTGCTCTAGCGGGAGTTTACGAGCAGTACTTC.

The rearrangement joins TRBV2 to TRBJ2-5, with D possibly matching TRBD1 (6 bases). This CDR3 region has 13 residues. V lost 6 bases to trimming and J lost 1 base, with 9 bases between them. Germline V lookup: CDR1 SNHLY, CDR2 FYNNEI. In DNA, the CDR3 is TGTGCCAGCAGACAGGGAATCCAAGAGACCCAGTACTTC. Amino acids: CASRQGIQETQYF.

The gene calls are TRBV19 and TRBJ1-1; D ambiguous. The CDR3 runs 15 residues. CDR1 LNHDA and CDR2 SQIVND come from the germline V gene (reference sequence). V lost 7 bases, J lost 5 bases, and 20 bases lay in between. The CDR3 nucleotides read TGTGCCAGTAATCCCTTAAATACGGGTAAGACTGAAGCTTTCTTT. It yields the protein CASNPLNTGKTEAFF.

Notes on this clone: The same CDR3 arises from other DNA sequences in this sample as well. The chain is built from TRBV6-5 and TRBJ1-2; 10 bases are a match to TRBD1. The V gene end was trimmed by 0 bases and the J gene end by 2 bases; junction bases not matched to a gene: 0. Germline-derived CDR1 and CDR2 are MNHEY and SVGAGI. CDR3 length: 15 residues. As DNA, the CDR3 is TGTGCCAGCAGTTACTCGGGACAGGGGAACTATGGCTACACCTTC. Translating it yields CASSYSGQGNYGYTF.

The chain uses TRBV7-2 and TRBJ2-2; no definite D call. The germline V and J ends were trimmed by 5 bases and 1 base, with 8 bases remaining between them. Germline V lookup: CDR1 SGHTA, CDR2 FQGNSA. The CDR3 length is 14 residues. This CDR3 reads CASSPSKNTGELFF. CDR3 bases: TGTGCCAGCAGCCCTTCGAAGAACACCGGGGAGCTGTTTTTT.

This chain joins TRBV5-1 and TRBJ1-6, with a possible D match to TRBD1 (6 bases). CDR3 length: 15 residues. V lost 4 bases and J lost 4, with 12 bases in between. Per the germline V gene, CDR1 is SGHRS and CDR2 is YFSETQ. This chain's CDR3 is CASSQGLIYNSPLHF. CDR3 DNA: TGCGCCAGCAGCCAGGGGCTCATTTATAATTCACCCCTCCACTTT.

The genes are TRBV11-2 and TRBJ2-1; 9 nucleotides align to TRBD1. There are 15 residues in the CDR3. Per germline, CDR1 SGHAT and CDR2 FQNNGV. V lost 2 bases to trimming and J lost 7 bases; unmatched junction nucleotides: 6. CDR3 in amino acids: CASSLTGQGWNEQFF. Written as DNA, the CDR3 is TGTGCCAGCAGCTTAACAGGACAGGGGTGGAATGAGCAGTTCTTC.

This clone has only a few counts. The J gene is TRBJ2-2, the V gene TRBV29-1; no firm D call. Germline CDR1 SQVTM, CDR2 ANQGSEA. The CDR3 has 12 amino acids. Trimming cost V 7 bases and J 3 bases, with 9 bases left between them. CDR3 sequence (DNA): TGCAGCGGGTGGTCGTACACCGGGGAGCTGTTTTTT. Its protein is CSGWSYTGELFF.

The genes are TRBV11-3 and TRBJ2-3; possibly TRBD2 for D (6 bases). The CDR3 runs to 14 residues. V lost 2 bases and J lost 4, with 10 bases in between. CDR1 is SGHNT, CDR2 YENEEA, per germline. In nucleotides, the CDR3 is TGTGCCAGCAGCTTAAGTCGCGGGGCAGATACGCAGTATTTT. It yields the protein CASSLSRGADTQYF.

The count of this clone is one. The chain has TRBV5-1 and TRBJ2-1; no clear D. Trimming took 5 bases from V and 0 from J, leaving 9 bases between them. This CDR3 comprises 14 residues. Germline CDR1 and CDR2: SGHRS and YFSETQ. The CDR3 here is CASSRASSYNEQFF. In nucleotides, the CDR3 is TGCGCCAGCAGTAGGGCCAGCTCCTACAATGAGCAGTTCTTC.

The chain carries TRBV5-4 and TRBJ1-4, with TRBD1 matching 8 bases. Germline lookup yields CDR1 SGHNT and CDR2 YYREEE (reference sequence). The CDR3 covers 15 residues. V shed 5 bases and J 4 bases; nucleotides not matched to a gene: 7. CDR3 coding DNA: TGTGCCAGCAGTCTGAACAGGGGGGGTAATGAAAAACTGTTTTTT. Protein product: CASSLNRGGNEKLFF.

The chain recombines TRBV11-2 with TRBJ1-2; weak D call: TRBD1 (6 bases). CDR1 and CDR2 (germline): SGHAT, FQNNGV. The CDR3 sequence is 13 residues long. The V and J ends lost 5 bases and 5 bases respectively, with 12 bases between them. CDR3 protein: CASSPDRSYGYTF. CDR3 sequence (DNA): TGTGCCAGCAGCCCCGACAGGTCTTATGGCTACACCTTC.

This sequence joins TRBV2 and TRBJ1-2; weak D call: TRBD1 (5 bases). The V gene's germline CDR1 is SNHLY and CDR2 FYNNEI. The V end lost 7 bases, the J end lost 4 bases, and 25 bases lay between the germline ends. The CDR3 totals 17 residues. CDR3 sequence reads: CASKIDSLVTNPYGYTF. In DNA form, the CDR3 reads TGTGCCAGCAAGATAGACAGTCTTGTAACCAACCCCTATGGCTACACCTTC.

As regards this clone: Other DNA sequences in the same sample also yield this CDR3. The genes are TRBV5-1 and TRBJ2-3, with a tentative D call TRBD2 (7 bases). V was pared by 3 bases and J by 0 bases, with 17 bases between. This CDR3 has 17 amino acids. Germline V lookup: CDR1 SGHRS, CDR2 YFSETQ. The CDR3 reads CASSSGAGGPSTDTQYF. CDR3 DNA sequence: TGCGCCAGCAGCTCTGGGGCCGGGGGGCCTAGCACAGATACGCAGTATTTT.

The table lists this clone with a count of one. This chain joins TRBV18 and TRBJ1-1; D is uncertain. Germline CDR1 KGHSH, CDR2 LQKENI. V dropped 4 bases and J dropped 0 bases, with 9 bases sitting between them. This CDR3 contains 14 residues. CDR3 DNA: TGTGCCAGCTCACATACCGACATGAACACTGAAGCTTTCTTT. This codes for CASSHTDMNTEAFF. The full variable domain, rest sourced from reference TRBV18 and TRBJ1-1, is NAGVMQNPRHLVRRRGQEARLRCSPMKGHSHVYWYRQLPEEGLKFMVYLQKENIIDESGMPKERFSAEFPKEGPSILRIQQVVRGDSAAYFCASSHTDMNTEAFFGQGTRLTVV.

The gene calls are TRBV2 and TRBJ1-5; 10 bases agree with TRBD1. The germline CDR1 and CDR2 sequences are SNHLY and FYNNEI. V gave up 7 bases and J gave up 3 bases; unmatched junction bases: 6. The CDR3 is made up of 15 amino acids. CDR3 sequence reads: CASTPGTGDNQPQHF. In DNA, the CDR3 is TGTGCCAGCACCCCCGGGACAGGGGACAATCAGCCCCAGCATTTT.

The gene calls are TRBV2 and TRBJ1-4; possible D gene TRBD1, 5 bases. The CDR3 extends over 14 amino acids. Germline V gene sequence: CDR1 SNHLY, CDR2 FYNNEI. Trimming shortened V by 11 bases and J by 7 bases, and 20 bases separated the two germline ends. The CDR3 reads CAGRPNARGEKLFF. CDR3 DNA: TGTGCCGGAAGACCCAACGCGAGGGGTGAAAAACTGTTTTTT.

This chain joins TRBV5-1 and TRBJ1-1; 7 nucleotides line up with TRBD1. Germline CDR1 SGHRS, CDR2 YFSETQ. The CDR3 is 15 amino acids. V was clipped by 2 bases and J by 0 bases; unmatched bases: 4. The CDR3 sequence is CASSLDRVMNTEAFF. In nucleotides, the CDR3 is TGCGCCAGCAGCTTAGACAGGGTTATGAACACTGAAGCTTTCTTT. The entire variable domain, with the rest obtained from reference TRBV5-1 and TRBJ1-1, is as follows: KAGVTQTPRYLIKTRGQQVTLSCSPISGHRSVSWYQQTPGQGLQFLFEYFSETQRNKGNFPGRFSGRQFSNSRSEMNVSTLELGDSALYLCASSLDRVMNTEAFFGQGTRLTVV.

The gene calls are TRBV5-1 and TRBJ2-1; TRBD2 aligns across 8 bases. Trimming at V came to 6 bases and at J to 8 bases, leaving 13 bases not matched to a gene. This CDR3 region has 15 residues. Germline lookup yields CDR1 SGHRS and CDR2 YFSETQ. The CDR3 loop reads CASNTRARGGHEQFF. For the CDR3, the DNA is TGCGCCAGCAACACCCGCGCTCGCGGGGGGCATGAGCAGTTCTTC.